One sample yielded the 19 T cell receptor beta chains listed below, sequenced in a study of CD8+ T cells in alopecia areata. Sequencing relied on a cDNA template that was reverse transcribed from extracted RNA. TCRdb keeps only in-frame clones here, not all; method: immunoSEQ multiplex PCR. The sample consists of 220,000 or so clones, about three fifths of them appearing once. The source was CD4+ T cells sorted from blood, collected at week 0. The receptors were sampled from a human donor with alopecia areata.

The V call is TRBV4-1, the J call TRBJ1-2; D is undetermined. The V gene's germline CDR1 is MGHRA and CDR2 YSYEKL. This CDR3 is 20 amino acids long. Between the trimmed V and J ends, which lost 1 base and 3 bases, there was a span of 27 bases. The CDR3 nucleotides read TGCGCCAGCAGCCAAGGTCTAAGAGTGCGGGGATGGGTATTGGACTATGGCTACACCTTC. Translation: CASSQGLRVRGWVLDYGYTF.

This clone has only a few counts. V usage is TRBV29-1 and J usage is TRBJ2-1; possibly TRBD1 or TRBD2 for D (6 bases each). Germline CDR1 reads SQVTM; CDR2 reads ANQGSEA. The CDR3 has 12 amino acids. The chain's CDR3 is CTTTGAGNEQFF. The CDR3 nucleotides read TGCACCACTACGGGGGCGGGGAATGAGCAGTTCTTC.

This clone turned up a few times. CDR3 in DNA: TGTGCCGCAATGTCCCGGGACAGGGTTGCCCCGAACACCGGGGAGCTGTTTTTT. This sequence encodes CAAMSRDRVAPNTGELFF. The V and J genes are TRBV19 and TRBJ2-2; 9 bases agree with TRBD1. Trimming took 11 bases from V and 0 from J; bases not matched to a gene: 16. Germline loops: CDR1 LNHDA, CDR2 SQIVND (reference sequence). The CDR3 runs to 18 residues. Complete variable domain (other parts from reference TRBV19 and TRBJ2-2): DGGITQSPKYLFRKEGQNVTLSCEQNLNHDAMYWYRQDPGQGLRLIYYSQIVNDFQKGDIAEGYSVSREKKESFPLTVTSAQKNPTAFYLCAAMSRDRVAPNTGELFFGEGSRLTVL.

CDR3 sequence reads: CATSVKTGKAFF. For the CDR3, the DNA is TGTGCCACCAGCGTCAAGACGGGGAAAGCTTTCTTT. The J gene is TRBJ1-1, the V gene TRBV15, with no clear D. V was clipped by 5 bases and J by 9 bases, with 13 bases between them. Germline CDR1 reads LNHNV; CDR2 reads YYDKDF (reference sequence). The CDR3 consists of 12 residues.

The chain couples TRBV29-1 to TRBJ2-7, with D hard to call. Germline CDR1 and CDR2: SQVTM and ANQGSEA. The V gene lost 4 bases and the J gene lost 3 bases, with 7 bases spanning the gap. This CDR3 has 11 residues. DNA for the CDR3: TGCAGCGTTGGGTCCGGCTACGAGCAGTACTTC. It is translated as CSVGSGYEQYF.

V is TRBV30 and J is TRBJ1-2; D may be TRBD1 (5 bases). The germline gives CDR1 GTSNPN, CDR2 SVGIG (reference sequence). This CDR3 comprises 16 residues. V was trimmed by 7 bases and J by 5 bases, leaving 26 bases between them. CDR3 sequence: CASAQWGGKGSYGYTF. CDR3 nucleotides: TGTGCCTCTGCACAGTGGGGCGGAAAAGGGAGTTATGGCTACACCTTC.

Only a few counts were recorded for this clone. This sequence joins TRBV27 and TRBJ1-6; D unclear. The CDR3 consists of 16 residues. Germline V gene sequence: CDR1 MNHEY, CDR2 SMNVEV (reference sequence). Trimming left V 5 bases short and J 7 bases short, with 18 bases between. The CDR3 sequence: CASSPQSGPRNSPLHF. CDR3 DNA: TGTGCCAGCAGTCCACAGTCGGGTCCACGGAATTCACCCCTCCACTTT.

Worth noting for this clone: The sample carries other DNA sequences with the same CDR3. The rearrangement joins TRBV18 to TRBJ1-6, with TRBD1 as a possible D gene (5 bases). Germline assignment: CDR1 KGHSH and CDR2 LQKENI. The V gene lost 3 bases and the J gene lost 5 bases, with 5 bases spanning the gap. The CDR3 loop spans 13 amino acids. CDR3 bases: TGTGCCAGCTCACCGGGACATAATTCACCCCTCCACTTT. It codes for CASSPGHNSPLHF.

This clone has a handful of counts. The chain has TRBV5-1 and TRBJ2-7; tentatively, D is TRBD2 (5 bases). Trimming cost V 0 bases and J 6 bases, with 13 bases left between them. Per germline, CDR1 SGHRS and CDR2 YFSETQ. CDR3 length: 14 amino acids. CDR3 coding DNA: TGCGCCAGCAGCTTGGACCTGAGGGCGTCCGAGCAGTACTTC. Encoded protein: CASSLDLRASEQYF. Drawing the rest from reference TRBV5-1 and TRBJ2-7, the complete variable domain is KAGVTQTPRYLIKTRGQQVTLSCSPISGHRSVSWYQQTPGQGLQFLFEYFSETQRNKGNFPGRFSGRQFSNSRSEMNVSTLELGDSALYLCASSLDLRASEQYFGPGTRLTVT.

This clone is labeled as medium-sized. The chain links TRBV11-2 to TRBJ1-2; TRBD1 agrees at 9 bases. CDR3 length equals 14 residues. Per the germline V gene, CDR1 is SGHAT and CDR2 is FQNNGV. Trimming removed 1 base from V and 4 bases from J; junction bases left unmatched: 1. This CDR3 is CASSLVDRGYGYTF. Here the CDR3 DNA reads TGTGCCAGCAGCTTAGTGGACAGGGGCTATGGCTACACCTTC.

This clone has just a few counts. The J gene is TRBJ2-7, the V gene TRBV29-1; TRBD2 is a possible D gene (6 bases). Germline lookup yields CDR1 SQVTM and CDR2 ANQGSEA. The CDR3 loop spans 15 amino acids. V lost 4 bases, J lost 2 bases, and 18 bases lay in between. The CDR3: CSVGEVRRGPYEQYF. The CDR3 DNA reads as TGCAGCGTTGGGGAGGTGAGGCGGGGCCCCTACGAGCAGTACTTC.

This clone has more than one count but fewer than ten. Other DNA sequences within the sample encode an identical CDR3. CDR3 in DNA: TGCGCCAGCAGCTTGACCGCCTACGAGCAGTACTTC. It translates to CASSLTAYEQYF. The V and J genes are TRBV5-1 and TRBJ2-7, with D hard to call. This CDR3 spans 12 amino acids. Germline assignment: CDR1 SGHRS and CDR2 YFSETQ. Trimming removed 1 base at V and 2 bases at J, with 4 bases between.

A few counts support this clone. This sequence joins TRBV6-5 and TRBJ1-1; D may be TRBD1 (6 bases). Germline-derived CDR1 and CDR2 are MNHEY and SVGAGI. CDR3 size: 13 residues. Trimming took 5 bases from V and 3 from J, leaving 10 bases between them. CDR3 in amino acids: CASSVGGYTEAFF. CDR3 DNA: TGTGCCAGCAGTGTAGGGGGATACACTGAAGCTTTCTTT.

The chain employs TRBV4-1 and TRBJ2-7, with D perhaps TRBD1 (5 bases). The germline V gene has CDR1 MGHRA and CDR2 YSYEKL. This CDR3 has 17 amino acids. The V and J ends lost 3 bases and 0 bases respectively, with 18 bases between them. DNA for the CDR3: TGCGCCAGCAGCCATGCAACAGGACCCGCTAGCTCCTACGAGCAGTACTTC. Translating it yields CASSHATGPASSYEQYF.

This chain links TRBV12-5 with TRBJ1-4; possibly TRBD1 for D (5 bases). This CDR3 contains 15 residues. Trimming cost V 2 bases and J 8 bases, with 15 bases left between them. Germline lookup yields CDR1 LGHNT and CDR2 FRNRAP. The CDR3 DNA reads TGTGCTAGTGGTTTGACGCAGGGATGGGGCGAAAAACTGTTTTTT. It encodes CASGLTQGWGEKLFF.

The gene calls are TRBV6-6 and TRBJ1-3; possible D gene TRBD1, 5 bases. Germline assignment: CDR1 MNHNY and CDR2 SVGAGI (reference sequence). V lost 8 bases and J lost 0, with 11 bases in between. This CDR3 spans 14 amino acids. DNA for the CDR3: TGTGCCAGCTTCCTAGGGACCTCTGGAAACACCATATATTTT. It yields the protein CASFLGTSGNTIYF.

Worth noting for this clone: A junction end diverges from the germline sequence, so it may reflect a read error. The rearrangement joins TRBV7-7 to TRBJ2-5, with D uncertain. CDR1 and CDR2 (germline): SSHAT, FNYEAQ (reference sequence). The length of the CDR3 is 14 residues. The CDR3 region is CASSLNDGKETQYF. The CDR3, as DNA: TGTGCTAGCAGCTTAAATGACGGAAAAGAGACCCAGTACTTC.

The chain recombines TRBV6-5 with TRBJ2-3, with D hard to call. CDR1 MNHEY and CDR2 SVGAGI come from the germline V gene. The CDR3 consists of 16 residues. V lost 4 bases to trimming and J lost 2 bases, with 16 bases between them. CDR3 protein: CASSLSTQPTTDTQYF. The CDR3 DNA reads TGTGCCAGCAGTTTATCGACACAACCAACCACAGATACGCAGTATTTT.

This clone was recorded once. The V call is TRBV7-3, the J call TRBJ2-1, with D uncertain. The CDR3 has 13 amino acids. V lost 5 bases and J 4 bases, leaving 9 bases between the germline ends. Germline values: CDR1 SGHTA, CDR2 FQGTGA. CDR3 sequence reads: CASSPGQYNEQFF. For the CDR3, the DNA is TGTGCCAGCAGCCCGGGTCAGTACAATGAGCAGTTCTTC.